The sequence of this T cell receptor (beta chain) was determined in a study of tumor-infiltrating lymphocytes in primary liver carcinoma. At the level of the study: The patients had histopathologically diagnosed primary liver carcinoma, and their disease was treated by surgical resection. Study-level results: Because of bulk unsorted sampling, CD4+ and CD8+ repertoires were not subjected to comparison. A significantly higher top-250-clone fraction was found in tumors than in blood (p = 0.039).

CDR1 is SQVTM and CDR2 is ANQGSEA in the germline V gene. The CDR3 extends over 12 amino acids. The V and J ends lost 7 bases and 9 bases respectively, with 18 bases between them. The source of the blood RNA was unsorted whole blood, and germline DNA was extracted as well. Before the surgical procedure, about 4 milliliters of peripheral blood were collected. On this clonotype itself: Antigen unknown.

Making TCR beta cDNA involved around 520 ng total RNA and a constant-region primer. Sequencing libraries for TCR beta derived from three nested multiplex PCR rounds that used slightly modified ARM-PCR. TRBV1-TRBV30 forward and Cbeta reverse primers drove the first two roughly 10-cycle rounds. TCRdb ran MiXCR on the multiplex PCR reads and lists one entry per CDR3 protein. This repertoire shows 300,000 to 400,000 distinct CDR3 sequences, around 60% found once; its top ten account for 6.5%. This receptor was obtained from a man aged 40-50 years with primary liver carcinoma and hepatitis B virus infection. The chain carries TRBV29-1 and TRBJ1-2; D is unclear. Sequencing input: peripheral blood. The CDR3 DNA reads TGCAGCGCTAATGAAAGGAGGAGCAGCTACACCTTC. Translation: CSANERRSSYTF.